Listed below are T cell receptor beta chains from one sample, sequenced in a study of T cells after yellow fever vaccination. TCRdb re-analysed the 5' RACE reads in MiXCR, keeping a single row per CDR3 protein. The table has under 600,000 distinct CDR3 sequences, about 14% seen once. This specimen was PBMCs, taken on the day of the yellow fever booster vaccination. All receptors derive from a man aged 25-45 years who received the YFV17D yellow fever vaccine. Both conserved end residues are part of each CDR3. The D gene is left open where the match is weak. Size is omitted from some rows. Given values are once, few, many or a class for expanded clones.

clone_size: few
j_call: TRBJ2-7
d_call: NA
v_call: TRBV7-2
cdr3_aa: CASSKVRDYEQYF
cdr3_nt: TGTGCCAGCAGCAAAGTGAGGGACTACGAGCAGTACTTC

clone_size: NA
j_call: TRBJ2-2
d_call: NA
v_call: TRBV30
cdr3_aa: CAWSRGGTGELFF
cdr3_nt: TGTGCCTGGAGTAGGGGGGGCACCGGGGAGCTGTTTTTT

clone_size: few
j_call: TRBJ1-4
d_call: NA
v_call: TRBV20-1
cdr3_aa: CSARGFNEKLFF
cdr3_nt: TGCAGTGCTAGAGGATTTAATGAAAAACTGTTTTTT

clone_size: NA
j_call: TRBJ1-1
d_call: NA
v_call: TRBV30
cdr3_aa: CASEGYSTEAFF
cdr3_nt: TGTGCGTCGGAGGGATATAGCACTGAAGCTTTCTTT

clone_size: NA
j_call: TRBJ2-3
d_call: TRBD2
v_call: TRBV7-8
cdr3_aa: CASSLLAGASTDTQYF
cdr3_nt: TGTGCCAGCAGCCTCCTAGCGGGGGCTAGCACAGATACGCAGTATTTT

clone_size: few
j_call: TRBJ2-7
d_call: NA
v_call: TRBV23-1
cdr3_aa: CASSSRPGLPGEQYF
cdr3_nt: TGCGCCAGCAGTTCTCGTCCAGGGCTCCCAGGCGAGCAGTACTTC

clone_size: NA
j_call: TRBJ2-7
d_call: TRBD2
v_call: TRBV19
cdr3_aa: CASSIDRLAGPYEQYF
cdr3_nt: TGTGCCAGTAGTATCGACCGACTAGCGGGGCCCTACGAGCAGTACTTC

clone_size: few
j_call: TRBJ2-3
d_call: TRBD2
v_call: TRBV18
cdr3_aa: CASSPNPSGRATDTQYF
cdr3_nt: TGTGCCAGCTCACCAAACCCTAGCGGAAGAGCGACAGATACGCAGTATTTT

clone_size: few
j_call: TRBJ2-7
d_call: TRBD2
v_call: TRBV5-1
cdr3_aa: CASTGLAGGIYEQYF
cdr3_nt: TGCGCCAGCACCGGACTAGCGGGAGGGATCTACGAGCAGTACTTC

clone_size: few
j_call: TRBJ2-7
d_call: NA
v_call: TRBV7-2
cdr3_aa: CASRAGGSSSYEQYF
cdr3_nt: TGTGCCAGCAGAGCCGGAGGTTCCAGCTCCTACGAGCAGTACTTC

clone_size: NA
j_call: TRBJ1-5
d_call: NA
v_call: TRBV6-1
cdr3_aa: CASSENGAASNQPQHF
cdr3_nt: TGTGCCAGCAGTGAAAACGGGGCAGCTAGCAATCAGCCCCAGCATTTT

clone_size: many
j_call: TRBJ2-7
d_call: NA
v_call: TRBV6-6
cdr3_aa: CASRGGGSYEQYF
cdr3_nt: TGTGCCAGCAGAGGAGGAGGCTCCTACGAGCAGTACTTC

clone_size: many
j_call: TRBJ1-1
d_call: NA
v_call: TRBV7-3
cdr3_aa: CASSSSHGTEAFF
cdr3_nt: TGTGCCAGCAGCTCCTCCCACGGAACTGAAGCTTTCTTT

clone_size: NA
j_call: TRBJ2-1
d_call: NA
v_call: TRBV14
cdr3_aa: CASSPKRYNEQFF
cdr3_nt: TGTGCCAGCAGCCCAAAGCGGTACAATGAGCAGTTCTTC

clone_size: many
j_call: TRBJ2-6
d_call: NA
v_call: TRBV5-1
cdr3_aa: CASSLVVPGANVLTF
cdr3_nt: TGCGCCAGCAGCTTGGTGGTGCCTGGGGCCAACGTCCTGACTTTC

clone_size: few
j_call: TRBJ2-3
d_call: TRBD1
v_call: TRBV7-2
cdr3_aa: CASSLLGQGMNTQYF
cdr3_nt: TGTGCCAGCAGCTTACTTGGACAGGGTATGAATACGCAGTATTTT

clone_size: few
j_call: TRBJ2-3
d_call: NA
v_call: TRBV20-1
cdr3_aa: CRASQGSTDTQYF
cdr3_nt: TGCAGGGCCTCACAGGGCAGCACAGATACGCAGTATTTT

clone_size: NA
j_call: TRBJ2-1
d_call: NA
v_call: TRBV5-4
cdr3_aa: CASSLEVKSSYNEQFF
cdr3_nt: TGTGCCAGCAGCTTGGAGGTTAAGAGCTCCTACAATGAGCAGTTCTTC

clone_size: NA
j_call: TRBJ2-7
d_call: NA
v_call: TRBV5-1
cdr3_aa: CASSSSGGGSYEQYF
cdr3_nt: TGCGCCAGCAGCTCTAGCGGAGGGGGCTCCTACGAGCAGTACTTC

clone_size: NA
j_call: TRBJ2-2
d_call: TRBD2
v_call: TRBV7-8
cdr3_aa: CASSLPRTSGRGPNTGELFF
cdr3_nt: TGTGCCAGCAGTCTACCCCGGACTAGCGGGAGAGGTCCGAACACCGGGGAGCTGTTTTTT

clone_size: NA
j_call: TRBJ2-3
d_call: NA
v_call: TRBV14
cdr3_aa: CASSPVGSGNLLF
cdr3_nt: NA

clone_size: NA
j_call: TRBJ2-2
d_call: NA
v_call: TRBV29-1
cdr3_aa: CSVELWDQGRAGELFF
cdr3_nt: TGCAGCGTTGAGTTATGGGACCAGGGAAGGGCCGGGGAGCTGTTTTTT

clone_size: few
j_call: TRBJ1-6
d_call: NA
v_call: TRBV15
cdr3_aa: CATSRDPPPQPLHF
cdr3_nt: TGTGCCACCAGCAGAGATCCTCCCCCGCAGCCCCTCCACTTT

clone_size: NA
j_call: TRBJ2-5
d_call: NA
v_call: TRBV4-1
cdr3_aa: CASSPGEQETQYF
cdr3_nt: TGCGCCAGCAGCCCAGGCGAACAAGAGACCCAGTACTTC

clone_size: NA
j_call: TRBJ2-5
d_call: NA
v_call: TRBV20-1
cdr3_aa: CSAKHGQLQETQYF
cdr3_nt: TGCAGTGCAAAACATGGACAGCTACAAGAGACCCAGTACTTC

clone_size: few
j_call: TRBJ2-6
d_call: NA
v_call: TRBV7-2
cdr3_aa: CASRNRGPLSGANVLTF
cdr3_nt: TGTGCCAGCAGGAATCGAGGGCCACTCTCTGGGGCCAACGTCCTGACTTTC

clone_size: many
j_call: TRBJ2-7
d_call: TRBD2
v_call: TRBV6-2/TRBV6-3
cdr3_aa: CASSIAGSYEQYF
cdr3_nt: TGTGCCAGCAGTATAGCGGGCTCCTACGAGCAGTACTTC

clone_size: few
j_call: TRBJ2-3
d_call: NA
v_call: TRBV7-2
cdr3_aa: CASSPDSTVLTQYF
cdr3_nt: TGTGCCAGCAGCCCAGATTCGACCGTACTTACGCAGTATTTT

clone_size: NA
j_call: TRBJ1-4
d_call: NA
v_call: TRBV18
cdr3_aa: CASSDSGQNEKLFF
cdr3_nt: TGTGCCAGCTCCGATTCCGGACAGAATGAAAAACTGTTTTTT

clone_size: few
j_call: TRBJ1-6
d_call: NA
v_call: TRBV25-1
cdr3_aa: CASSGPSIYQGSYNSPLHF
cdr3_nt: TGTGCCAGCAGTGGACCCTCCATCTACCAGGGCTCCTATAATTCACCCCTCCACTTT

clone_size: few
j_call: TRBJ2-1
d_call: NA
v_call: TRBV12-3/TRBV12-4
cdr3_aa: CASSFVGPYNEQFF
cdr3_nt: TGTGCCAGCAGTTTCGTGGGCCCCTACAATGAGCAGTTCTTC

clone_size: NA
j_call: TRBJ2-7
d_call: TRBD1
v_call: TRBV7-2
cdr3_aa: CASADRENTYEQYF
cdr3_nt: TGTGCCAGCGCAGACAGGGAAAATACCTACGAGCAGTACTTC

clone_size: NA
j_call: TRBJ1-1
d_call: NA
v_call: TRBV7-2
cdr3_aa: CASSFQAGWVNTEAFF
cdr3_nt: TGTGCCAGCAGCTTCCAGGCGGGATGGGTGAACACTGAAGCTTTCTTT

clone_size: NA
j_call: TRBJ2-2
d_call: TRBD2
v_call: TRBV7-2
cdr3_aa: CASSGGGGLAGELFF
cdr3_nt: TGTGCCAGCAGCGGAGGCGGGGGGCTCGCCGGGGAGCTGTTTTTT

clone_size: few
j_call: TRBJ2-6
d_call: NA
v_call: TRBV6-2/TRBV6-3
cdr3_aa: CASSQTLSGANVLTF
cdr3_nt: TGTGCCAGCAGTCAGACACTCTCTGGGGCCAACGTCCTGACTTTC

clone_size: NA
j_call: TRBJ2-7
d_call: TRBD2
v_call: TRBV3-1
cdr3_aa: CASSQAPAGGPYEQYF
cdr3_nt: TGTGCCAGCAGCCAAGCCCCAGCGGGAGGACCATACGAGCAGTACTTC

clone_size: NA
j_call: TRBJ2-7
d_call: NA
v_call: TRBV15
cdr3_aa: CATSRDPSETRMYEQYF
cdr3_nt: TGTGCCACCAGCAGAGATCCTTCCGAGACTAGAATGTACGAGCAGTACTTC

clone_size: few
j_call: TRBJ1-6
d_call: NA
v_call: TRBV29-1
cdr3_aa: CSVSDGVNSPLHF
cdr3_nt: TGCAGCGTGTCTGACGGGGTAAATTCACCCCTCCACTTT

clone_size: NA
j_call: TRBJ2-7
d_call: NA
v_call: TRBV5-1
cdr3_aa: CASSFNINSYEQYF
cdr3_nt: TGCGCCAGCAGCTTCAACATAAATTCCTACGAGCAGTACTTC

clone_size: few
j_call: TRBJ2-5
d_call: NA
v_call: TRBV29-1
cdr3_aa: CSVEDSVVETQYF
cdr3_nt: TGCAGCGTTGAAGATTCAGTTGTAGAGACCCAGTACTTC

clone_size: NA
j_call: TRBJ1-1
d_call: NA
v_call: TRBV5-1
cdr3_aa: CASSPKARKAGDAFF
cdr3_nt: TGCGCCAGCAGCCCGAAAGCCCGAAAGGCAGGGGATGCTTTCTTT

clone_size: NA
j_call: TRBJ1-6
d_call: NA
v_call: TRBV12-3/TRBV12-4
cdr3_aa: CASSSPGGNSPLHF
cdr3_nt: TGTGCCAGCAGTTCGCCTGGGGGGAATTCACCCCTCCACTTT

clone_size: few
j_call: TRBJ2-1
d_call: TRBD2
v_call: TRBV19
cdr3_aa: CASTEGLAGRNEQFF
cdr3_nt: TGTGCCAGTACGGAGGGACTAGCGGGACGCAATGAGCAGTTCTTC

clone_size: few
j_call: TRBJ2-1
d_call: NA
v_call: TRBV12-3/TRBV12-4
cdr3_aa: CASSPQGREIFNEQFF
cdr3_nt: TGTGCCAGCAGTCCTCAGGGGCGGGAGATTTTCAATGAGCAGTTCTTC

clone_size: NA
j_call: TRBJ2-7
d_call: TRBD1
v_call: TRBV5-4
cdr3_aa: CASSTQTGLSYEQYF
cdr3_nt: TGTGCCAGCAGCACCCAGACAGGGTTATCCTACGAGCAGTACTTC

clone_size: NA
j_call: TRBJ1-2
d_call: NA
v_call: TRBV14
cdr3_aa: CASSQPFNYGYTF
cdr3_nt: TGTGCCAGCAGCCAGCCGTTTAACTATGGCTACACCTTC

clone_size: many
j_call: TRBJ2-3
d_call: TRBD2
v_call: TRBV9
cdr3_aa: CASSSLSGSAGTQYF
cdr3_nt: TGTGCCAGCAGCTCCCTTAGCGGGAGCGCCGGGACGCAGTATTTT

clone_size: few
j_call: TRBJ2-3
d_call: NA
v_call: TRBV20-1
cdr3_aa: CSARDPRSWDTQYF
cdr3_nt: TGCAGTGCCCGGGACCCAAGGTCGTGGGATACGCAGTATTTT

clone_size: many
j_call: TRBJ2-1
d_call: NA
v_call: TRBV5-1
cdr3_aa: CASSLAGEVYNEQFF
cdr3_nt: TGCGCCAGCAGCTTGGCGGGAGAGGTCTACAATGAGCAGTTCTTC

clone_size: NA
j_call: TRBJ1-2
d_call: TRBD1
v_call: TRBV3-1
cdr3_aa: CASSQQDRGYGYTF
cdr3_nt: TGTGCCAGCAGCCAACAAGACAGGGGCTATGGCTACACCTTC

clone_size: few
j_call: TRBJ1-1
d_call: NA
v_call: TRBV10-3
cdr3_aa: CAISESSGEAFF
cdr3_nt: TGTGCCATCAGTGAGTCGTCTGGTGAAGCTTTCTTT

clone_size: NA
j_call: TRBJ2-5
d_call: TRBD2
v_call: TRBV5-1
cdr3_aa: CASSGIEGLGRGQETQYF
cdr3_nt: TGCGCCAGCAGCGGGATTGAGGGACTAGGAAGGGGCCAAGAGACCCAGTACTTC

clone_size: NA
j_call: TRBJ2-1
d_call: NA
v_call: TRBV7-3
cdr3_aa: CASSLAKSVVGSSYNEQFF
cdr3_nt: TGTGCCAGCAGCTTAGCAAAGTCGGTGGTCGGAAGCTCCTACAATGAGCAGTTCTTC

clone_size: few
j_call: TRBJ2-7
d_call: NA
v_call: TRBV20-1
cdr3_aa: CSAHGLTISYEQYF
cdr3_nt: TGCAGTGCTCACGGGTTAACCATATCCTACGAGCAGTACTTC